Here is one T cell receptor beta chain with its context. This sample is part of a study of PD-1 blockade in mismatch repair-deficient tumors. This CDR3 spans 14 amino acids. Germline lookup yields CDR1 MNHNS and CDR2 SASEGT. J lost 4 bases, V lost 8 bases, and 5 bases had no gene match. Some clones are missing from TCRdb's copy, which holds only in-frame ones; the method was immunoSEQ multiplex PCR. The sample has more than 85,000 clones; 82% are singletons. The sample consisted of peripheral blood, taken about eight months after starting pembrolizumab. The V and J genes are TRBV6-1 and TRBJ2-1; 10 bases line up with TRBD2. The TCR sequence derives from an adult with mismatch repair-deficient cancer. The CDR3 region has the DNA TGTGCCAGCTCGGGACTAGCGTGGTACAATGAGCAGTTCTTC. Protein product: CASSGLAWYNEQFF.